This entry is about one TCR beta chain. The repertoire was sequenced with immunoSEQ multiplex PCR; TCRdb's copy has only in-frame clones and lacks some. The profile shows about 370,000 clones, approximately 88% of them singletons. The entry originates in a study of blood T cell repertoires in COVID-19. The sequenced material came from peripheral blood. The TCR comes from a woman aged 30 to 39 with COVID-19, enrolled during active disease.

CDR3 sequence: CASSLAGQGDQPQHF. CDR3 DNA sequence: TGCGCCAGCAGCTTGGCCGGACAGGGTGATCAGCCCCAGCATTTT. This chain connects TRBV5-1 to TRBJ1-5, with 8 positions matching TRBD1. V trimming: 0 bases; J trimming: 5 bases; junction bases outside the gene matches: 4. The CDR3 length is 15 residues. The germline CDR1 and CDR2 sequences are SGHRS and YFSETQ.